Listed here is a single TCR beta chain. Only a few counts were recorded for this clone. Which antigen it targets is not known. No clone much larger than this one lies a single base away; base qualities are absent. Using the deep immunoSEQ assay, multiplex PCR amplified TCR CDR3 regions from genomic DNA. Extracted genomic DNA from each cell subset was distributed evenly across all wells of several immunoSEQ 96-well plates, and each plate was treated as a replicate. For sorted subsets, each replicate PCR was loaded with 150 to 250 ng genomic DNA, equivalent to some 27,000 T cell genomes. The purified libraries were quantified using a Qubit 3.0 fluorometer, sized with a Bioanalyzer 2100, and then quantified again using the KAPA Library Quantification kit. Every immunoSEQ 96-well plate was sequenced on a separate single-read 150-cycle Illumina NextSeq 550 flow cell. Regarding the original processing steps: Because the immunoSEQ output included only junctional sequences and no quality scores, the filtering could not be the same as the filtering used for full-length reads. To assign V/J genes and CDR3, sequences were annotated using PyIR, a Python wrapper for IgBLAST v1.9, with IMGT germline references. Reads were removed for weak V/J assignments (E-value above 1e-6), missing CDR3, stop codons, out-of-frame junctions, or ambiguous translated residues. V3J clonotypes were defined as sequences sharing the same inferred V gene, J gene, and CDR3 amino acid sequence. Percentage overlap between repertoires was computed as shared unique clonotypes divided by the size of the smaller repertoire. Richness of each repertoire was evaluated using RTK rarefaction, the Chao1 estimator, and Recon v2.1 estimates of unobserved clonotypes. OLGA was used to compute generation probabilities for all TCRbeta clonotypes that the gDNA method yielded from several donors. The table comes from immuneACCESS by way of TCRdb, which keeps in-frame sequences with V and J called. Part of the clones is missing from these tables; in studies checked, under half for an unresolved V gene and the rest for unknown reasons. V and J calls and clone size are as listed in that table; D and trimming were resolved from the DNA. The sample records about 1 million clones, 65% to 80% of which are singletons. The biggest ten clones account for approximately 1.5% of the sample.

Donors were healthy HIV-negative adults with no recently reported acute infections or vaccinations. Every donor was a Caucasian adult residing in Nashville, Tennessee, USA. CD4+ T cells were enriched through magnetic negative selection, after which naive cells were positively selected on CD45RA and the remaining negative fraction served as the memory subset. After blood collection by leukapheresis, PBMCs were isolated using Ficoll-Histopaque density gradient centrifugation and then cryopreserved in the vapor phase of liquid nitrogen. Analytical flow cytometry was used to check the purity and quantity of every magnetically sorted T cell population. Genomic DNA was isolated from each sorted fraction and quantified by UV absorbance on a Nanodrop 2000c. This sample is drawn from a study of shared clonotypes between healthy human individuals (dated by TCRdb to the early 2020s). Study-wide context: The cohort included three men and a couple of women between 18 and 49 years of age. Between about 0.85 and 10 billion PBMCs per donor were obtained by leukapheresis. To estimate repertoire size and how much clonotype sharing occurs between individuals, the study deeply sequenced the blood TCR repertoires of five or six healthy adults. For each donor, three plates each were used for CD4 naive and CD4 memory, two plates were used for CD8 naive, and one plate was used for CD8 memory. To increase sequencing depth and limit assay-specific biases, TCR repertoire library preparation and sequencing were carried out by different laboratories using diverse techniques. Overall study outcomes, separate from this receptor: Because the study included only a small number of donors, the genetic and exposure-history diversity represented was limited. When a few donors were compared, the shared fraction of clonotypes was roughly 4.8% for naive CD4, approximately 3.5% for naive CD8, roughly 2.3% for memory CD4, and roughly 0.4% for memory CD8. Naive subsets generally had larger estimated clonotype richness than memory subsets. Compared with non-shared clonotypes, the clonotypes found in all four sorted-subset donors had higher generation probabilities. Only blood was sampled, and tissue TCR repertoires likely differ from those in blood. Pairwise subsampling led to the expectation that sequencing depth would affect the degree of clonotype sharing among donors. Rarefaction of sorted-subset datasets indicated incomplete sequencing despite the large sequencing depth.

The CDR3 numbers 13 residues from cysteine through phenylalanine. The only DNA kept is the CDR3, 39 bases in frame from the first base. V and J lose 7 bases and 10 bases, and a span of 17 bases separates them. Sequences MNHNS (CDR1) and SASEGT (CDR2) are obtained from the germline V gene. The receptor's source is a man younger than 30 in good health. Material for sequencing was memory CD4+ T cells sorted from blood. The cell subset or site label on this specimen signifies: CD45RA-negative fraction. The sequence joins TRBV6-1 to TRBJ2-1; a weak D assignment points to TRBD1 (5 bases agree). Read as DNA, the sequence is TGTGCCAGCACCAGGGAACTCCTTAGAGAGCAGTTCTTC. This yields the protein CASTRELLREQFF.